What follows is one TCR beta chain and its context. Authors' data handling: How many nucleated cells were present was estimated from reference gene primer amplification. Sequencing used immunoSEQ multiplex PCR; TCRdb keeps in-frame clones, though not all of them. D and trimming come from the DNA, and the V and J calls and clone size come from that table. This table has about 210,000 clones, approximately 80% appearing once. These data come from a study of blood T cell repertoires in COVID-19. The V gene end was trimmed by 7 bases and the J gene end by 4 bases; junction bases not matched to a gene: 15. CDR3 length: 16 residues. Germline CDR1 SGDLS, CDR2 YYNGEE.

The specimen sequenced was PBMCs or T cells enriched from blood (not recorded which). The receptor was derived from a young man with acute COVID-19. The V call is TRBV9, the J call TRBJ1-2; 8 nucleotides align to TRBD1. The CDR3, as DNA: TGTGCCAGCTCCTTAAGCAGGGGGCGCTTTCCCTATGGCTACACCTTC. This encodes CASSLSRGRFPYGYTF.